The sequence of this T cell receptor (beta chain) was determined in a study of T cells in localized non-small cell lung cancer. Findings and caveats of the study: Detection in adjacent lung was observed for a median around 55 of the top 100 tumor clones.

As to this clone: The target antigen is unknown.

Method: immunoSEQ multiplex PCR; TCRdb's copy keeps in-frame clones and lacks some. The table has 5,000 to 7,000 clones, roughly 28% seen once; the top ten hold 4.5% to 5%. The source was lung tumor tissue, collected before any cancer treatment. The receptor was isolated from a female donor over 55 with stage I lung adenocarcinoma.

The CDR3 DNA is TGTGCCAGCAGTCCGGACAGGTCCCTCTCCTACGAGCAGTACTTC. Translated: CASSPDRSLSYEQYF. The genes are TRBV9 and TRBJ2-7; 7 positions match TRBD1. Germline lookup yields CDR1 SGDLS and CDR2 YYNGEE. The CDR3 sequence is 15 residues long. V trimming: 5 bases; J trimming: 0 bases; junction bases outside the gene matches: 8.